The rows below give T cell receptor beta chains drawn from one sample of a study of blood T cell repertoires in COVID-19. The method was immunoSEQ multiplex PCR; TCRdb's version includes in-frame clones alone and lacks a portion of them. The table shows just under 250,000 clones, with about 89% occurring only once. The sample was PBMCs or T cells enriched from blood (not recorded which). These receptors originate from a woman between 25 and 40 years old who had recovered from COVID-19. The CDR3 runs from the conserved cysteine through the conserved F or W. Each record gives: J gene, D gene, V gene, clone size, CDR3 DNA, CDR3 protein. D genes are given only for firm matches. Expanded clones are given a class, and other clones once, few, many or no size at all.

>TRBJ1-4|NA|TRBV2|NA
TGTGCCAGCAGTGGGGGAGGAGGAGCTAATGAAAAACTGTTTTTT
CASSGGGGANEKLFF
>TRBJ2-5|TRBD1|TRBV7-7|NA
TGTGCTAGCAGCTCGGGACAGGTGCCTGAGACCCAGTACTTC
CASSSGQVPETQYF
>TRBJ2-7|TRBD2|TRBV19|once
TGTGCCAGTAGTATGCCCACTACTAGCGGGAGTTTCTACGAGCAGTACTTC
CASSMPTTSGSFYEQYF
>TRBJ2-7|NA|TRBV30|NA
TGTGCCTGGAGCACATCCCCGACTTACTACGAGCAGTACTTC
CAWSTSPTYYEQYF
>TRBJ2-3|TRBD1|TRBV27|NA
TGTGCCAGCAGTTTATATCCGGGACAGGGGACGCAGTATTTT
CASSLYPGQGTQYF
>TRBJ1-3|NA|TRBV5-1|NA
TGCGCCAGCAGCTTGGCCGGGGGGATTCGTGGAAACACCATATATTTT
CASSLAGGIRGNTIYF
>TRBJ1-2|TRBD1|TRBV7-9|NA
TGTGCCAGCAGCTCTACCGGGACAGGGAGGTATGGCTACACCTTC
CASSSTGTGRYGYTF
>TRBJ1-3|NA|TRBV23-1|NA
TGCGCCAGCAGTCAAAAAAGAGGGGGCTCTGGAAACACCATATATTTT
CASSQKRGGSGNTIYF
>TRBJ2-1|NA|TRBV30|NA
TGTGCCTGGAGTGTACGTAGCGGTTACAATGAGCAGTTCTTC
CAWSVRSGYNEQFF
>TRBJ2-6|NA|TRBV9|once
TGTGCCAGCAGCGTAGAAGGCGGAGGCGTCTCTGGGGCCAACGTCCTGACTTTC
CASSVEGGGVSGANVLTF
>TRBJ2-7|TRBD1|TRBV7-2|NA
TGTGCCAGCAGACCGGACAGGTTCTCCTACGAGCAGTACTTC
CASRPDRFSYEQYF
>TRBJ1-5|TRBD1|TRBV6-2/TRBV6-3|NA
TGTGCCAGCAGCCCGGACAGGGGACAGCCCCAGCATTTT
CASSPDRGQPQHF
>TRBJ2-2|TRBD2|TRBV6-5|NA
TGTGCCAGCAGATCAACTAGCGGGGGTACCGGGGAGCTGTTTTTT
CASRSTSGGTGELFF
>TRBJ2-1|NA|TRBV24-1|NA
TGTGCCACCAGTGATCCCCGGACAGTAGATGAGCAGTTCTTC
CATSDPRTVDEQFF
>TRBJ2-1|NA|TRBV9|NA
TGTGCCAGCAGCTCTACAGGATATGAGCAGTTCTTC
CASSSTGYEQFF
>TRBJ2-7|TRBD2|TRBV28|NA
TGTGCCAGCACCCCCATCCCGTCCGCGGGAGAGATCTCCTACGAGCAGTACTTC
CASTPIPSAGEISYEQYF
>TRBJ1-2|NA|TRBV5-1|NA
TGCGCCAGCAGCTTGGCCGGGGAGGATGGCTACACCTTC
CASSLAGEDGYTF
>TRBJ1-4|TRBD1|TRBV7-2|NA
TGTGCCAGCAGCTCCCGGACAGGGATTAATGAAAAACTGTTTTTT
CASSSRTGINEKLFF
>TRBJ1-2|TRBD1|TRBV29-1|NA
TGCAGCGTGGGACCAGGGACAGTTGGCTACACCTTC
CSVGPGTVGYTF
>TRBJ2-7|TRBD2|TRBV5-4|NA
TGTGCCAGCAGGCCCGGGACTAGCGGCTCCTACGAGCAGTACTTC
CASRPGTSGSYEQYF
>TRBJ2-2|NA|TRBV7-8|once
TGTGCCAGCAGCTCGGACTATCTCGGGGAGCTGTTTTTT
CASSSDYLGELFF
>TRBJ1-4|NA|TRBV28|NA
TGTGCCACTACAGTTTCCAATGAAAAACTGTTTTTT
CATTVSNEKLFF
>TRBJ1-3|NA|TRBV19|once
TGTGCCACCCTATGGGGCAGCAGCTCTGGAAACACCATATATTTT
CATLWGSSSGNTIYF
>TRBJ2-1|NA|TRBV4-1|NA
TGCGCCAGCAGCCAAGCACAACCCCGCTCCTACAATGAGCAGTTCTTC
CASSQAQPRSYNEQFF
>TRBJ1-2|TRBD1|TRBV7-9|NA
TGTGCCAGCAGCTTAGGGACAGGGTCAAGCTCCTATGGCTACACCTTC
CASSLGTGSSSYGYTF
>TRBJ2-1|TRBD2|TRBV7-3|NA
TGTGCCAGCAGCCTCGGGACTACTGAGCAGTTCTTC
CASSLGTTEQFF
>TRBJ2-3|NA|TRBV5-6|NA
TGTGCCAGCAGCTTGAAATCTAGCACAGATACGCAGTATTTT
CASSLKSSTDTQYF
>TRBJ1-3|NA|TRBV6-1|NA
TGTGCCAGCAGTGAAGCCATCGGGGGTGGAAACACCATATATTTT
CASSEAIGGGNTIYF
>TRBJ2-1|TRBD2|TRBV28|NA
TGTGCCAGCAGTTTTGGGACTAGCTTCCTAAGCTCCTACAATGAGCAGTTCTTC
CASSFGTSFLSSYNEQFF
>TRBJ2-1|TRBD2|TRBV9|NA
TGTGCCAGCAGCGCGTCCCGGACTAGAGGATACAATGAGCAGTTCTTC
CASSASRTRGYNEQFF
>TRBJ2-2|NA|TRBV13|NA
TGTGCCAGCCCCAACAGGGCAACCGGGGAGCTGTTTTTT
CASPNRATGELFF
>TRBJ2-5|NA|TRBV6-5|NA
TGTGCCAGCAGTAGGGAGTCCCGAGAGACCCAGTACTTC
CASSRESRETQYF
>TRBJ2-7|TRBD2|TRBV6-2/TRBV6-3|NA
TGTGCCAGCAGTTACAGCGGGAGGTCCTCCTACGAGCAGTACTTC
CASSYSGRSSYEQYF
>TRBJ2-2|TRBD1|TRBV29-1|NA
TGCAGCGTCGAGCCCCAGGGGGCAAACACCGGGGAGCTGTTTTTT
CSVEPQGANTGELFF
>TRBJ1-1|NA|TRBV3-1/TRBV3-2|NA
TGTGCCAGCAGCCAAGAAAGACAGCAGAACACTGAAGCTTTCTTT
CASSQERQQNTEAFF
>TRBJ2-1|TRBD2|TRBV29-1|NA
TGCAGCGTTGGGGCTAGCGGCTACAATGAGCAGTTCTTC
CSVGASGYNEQFF
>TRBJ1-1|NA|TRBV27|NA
TGTGCCAGCACTGGGGGGGCGGGGGACATGGGCGCTGAAGCTTTCTTT
CASTGGAGDMGAEAFF
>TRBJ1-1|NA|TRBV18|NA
TGTGCCAGCTCACCACCCCAGGGGAACACTGAAGCTTTCTTT
CASSPPQGNTEAFF
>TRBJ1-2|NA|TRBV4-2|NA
TGTGCCAGCAGCCAAGATCAGGGACAAACCTATGGCTACACCTTC
CASSQDQGQTYGYTF
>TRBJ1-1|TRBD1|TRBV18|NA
TGTGCCAGCTCGTGGGGACAGGCGCCGCCTGAAGCTTTCTTT
CASSWGQAPPEAFF
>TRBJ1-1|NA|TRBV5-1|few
TGCGCCAGCAGCTTGGTTGTGGGGGCGAACACTGAAGCTTTCTTT
CASSLVVGANTEAFF
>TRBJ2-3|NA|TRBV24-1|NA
TGTGCCACCAGACCCGGGGTAGGTGATACGCAGTATTTT
CATRPGVGDTQYF
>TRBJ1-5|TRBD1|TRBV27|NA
TGTGCCAGCAGTTGGCCATTCGTCAGGGGGCGGGCAAGGAATCAGCCCCAGCATTTT
CASSWPFVRGRARNQPQHF
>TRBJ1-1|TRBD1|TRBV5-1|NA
TGCGCCAGCAGCTTAACAGGGGACACTGAAGCTTTCTTT
CASSLTGDTEAFF
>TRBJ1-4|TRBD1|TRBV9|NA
TGTGCCAGCAGCGCCACCGGGACAGGGGGCCTGGGTGGTGAAAAACTGTTTTTT
CASSATGTGGLGGEKLFF
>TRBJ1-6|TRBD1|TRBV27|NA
TGTGCCAGCAGCCGAGACAGGGCTTCACCCCTCCACTTT
CASSRDRASPLHF
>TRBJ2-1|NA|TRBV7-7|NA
TGTGCTAGCAGCCCCCAGAGGTCGGGGATAGGTGAGCAGTTCTTC
CASSPQRSGIGEQFF
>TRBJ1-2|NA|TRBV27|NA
TGTGCCAGCAGGACCTCACAGGATTATGGCTACACCTTC
CASRTSQDYGYTF
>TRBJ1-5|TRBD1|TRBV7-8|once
TGTGCCAGCAGCCCGAGGACAGGAGGCAATCAGCCCCAGCATTTT
CASSPRTGGNQPQHF
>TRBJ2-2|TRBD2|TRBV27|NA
TGTGCCAGCAGTACGGGACTAGCCGGGGAGCTGTTTTTT
CASSTGLAGELFF
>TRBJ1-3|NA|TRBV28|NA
TGTGCCAGCAGTCTAACCTTGGGGGGAGGGTCTGGAAACACCATATATTTT
CASSLTLGGGSGNTIYF
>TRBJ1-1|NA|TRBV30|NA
TGTGCCTGGAGGCGAGACAGTAACACTGAAGCTTTCTTT
CAWRRDSNTEAFF
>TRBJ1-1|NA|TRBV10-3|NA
TGTGCCATCAGTGGGGGGGACTTGAACACTGAAGCTTTCTTT
CAISGGDLNTEAFF
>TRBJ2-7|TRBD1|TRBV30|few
TGTGCCTGGGCAGACAGGGCCCCCTACGAGCAGTACTTC
CAWADRAPYEQYF
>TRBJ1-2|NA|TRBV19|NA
TGTGCCAGTACCCCCCCGTGGGGAGGGGAAAGGGGCTATGGCTACACCTTC
CASTPPWGGERGYGYTF
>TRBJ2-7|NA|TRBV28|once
TGTGCCAGCAGTTTCGGTAGCACCTACGAGCAGTACTTC
CASSFGSTYEQYF
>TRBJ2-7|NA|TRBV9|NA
TGTGCCAGCAGCGTAGTTCGGTCAGGGTCCTGCTCCTACGAGCAGTACTTC
CASSVVRSGSCSYEQYF
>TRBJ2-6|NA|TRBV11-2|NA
TGTGCCAGCAGCTTAGGGCAGGTGGCTGGGGCCAACGTCCTGACTTTC
CASSLGQVAGANVLTF
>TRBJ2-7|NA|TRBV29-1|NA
TGCAGCGCCCAAGGTGGAGTCTACGAGCAGTACTTC
CSAQGGVYEQYF
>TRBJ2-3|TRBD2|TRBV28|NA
TGTGCCAGCAGTCGTAGCGGGAGGGCCGATATAGATACGCAGTATTTT
CASSRSGRADIDTQYF